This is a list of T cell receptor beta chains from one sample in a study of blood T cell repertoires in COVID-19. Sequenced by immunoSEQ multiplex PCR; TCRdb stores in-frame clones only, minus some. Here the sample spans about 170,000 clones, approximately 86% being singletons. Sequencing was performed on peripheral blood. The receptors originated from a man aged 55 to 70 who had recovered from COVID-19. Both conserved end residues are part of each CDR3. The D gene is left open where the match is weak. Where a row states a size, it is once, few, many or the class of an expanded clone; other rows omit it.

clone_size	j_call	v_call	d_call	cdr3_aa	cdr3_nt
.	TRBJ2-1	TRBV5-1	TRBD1	CASSFSGTGGNEQFF	TGCGCCAGCAGCTTCTCTGGGACAGGGGGGAATGAGCAGTTCTTC
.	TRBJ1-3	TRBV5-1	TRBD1	CASSLQGGAGNTIYF	TGCGCCAGCAGCTTGCAGGGGGGAGCTGGAAACACCATATATTTT
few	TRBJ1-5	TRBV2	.	CASSAGVNQPQHF	TGTGCCAGCAGTGCAGGGGTTAATCAGCCCCAGCATTTT
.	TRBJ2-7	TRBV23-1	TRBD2	CASSQRRAGGKTYEQYF	TGCGCCAGCAGTCAACGACGCGCGGGGGGAAAAACCTACGAGCAGTACTTC
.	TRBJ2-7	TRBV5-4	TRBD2	CASSRPSGGRYEQYF	TGTGCCAGCAGCCGGCCTAGCGGGGGTCGCTACGAGCAGTACTTC
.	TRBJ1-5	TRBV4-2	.	CASSQDQGYNQPQHF	TGTGCCAGCAGCCAAGATCAGGGGTACAATCAGCCCCAGCATTTT
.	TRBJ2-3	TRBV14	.	CASSQVGTRPDTQYF	TGTGCCAGCAGCCAAGTGGGGACAAGACCAGATACGCAGTATTTT
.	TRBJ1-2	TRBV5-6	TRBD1	CANTTGQGISDYTF	TGTGCCAACACTACCGGACAGGGGATATCAGACTACACCTTC
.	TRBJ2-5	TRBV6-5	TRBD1	CASSSIGQEETQYF	TGTGCCAGCAGTTCCATAGGACAGGAAGAGACCCAGTACTTC
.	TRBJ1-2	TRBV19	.	CASSIGAGSYTF	TGTGCCAGTAGTATAGGCGCGGGGAGCTACACCTTC
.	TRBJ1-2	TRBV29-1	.	CSVNQGTSNYGYTF	TGCAGCGTTAATCAGGGCACTTCTAACTATGGCTACACCTTC
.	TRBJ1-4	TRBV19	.	CASTDTSREKLFF	TGTGCCAGTACCGACACCTCTCGTGAAAAACTGTTTTTT
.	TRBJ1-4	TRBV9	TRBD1	CASSAHRGDEKLFF	TGTGCCAGCAGCGCCCACAGGGGCGACGAAAAACTGTTTTTT
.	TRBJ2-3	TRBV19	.	CASSPYLSPSTDTQYF	TGTGCCAGTAGTCCGTACCTTAGCCCTAGCACAGATACGCAGTATTTT
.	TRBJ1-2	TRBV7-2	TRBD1	CASSPRDRINYGYTF	TGTGCCAGCAGCCCCCGGGACAGGATTAACTATGGCTACACCTTC
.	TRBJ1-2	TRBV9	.	CASTGYGYTF	TGTGCCAGCACGGGATATGGCTACACCTTC
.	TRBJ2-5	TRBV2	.	CASSVMANREATQYF	TGTGCCAGCAGTGTGATGGCGAACCGAGAGGCGACCCAGTACTTC
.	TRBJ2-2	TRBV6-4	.	CASSPTATNTGELFF	TGTGCCAGCAGTCCCACCGCGACGAACACCGGGGAGCTGTTTTTT
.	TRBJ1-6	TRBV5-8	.	CASSFGQGNNSPLHF	TGTGCCAGCAGCTTCGGGCAGGGCAACAATTCACCCCTCCACTTT
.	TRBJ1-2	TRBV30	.	CAWSLGGNYGYTF	TGTGCCTGGAGTCTTGGGGGGAACTATGGCTACACCTTC